These 2 T cell receptor beta chains originate from one sample sequenced in a study of cytomegalovirus exposure and HLA in healthy donors. PCR employed 60 Vbeta and 13 Jbeta primers. Here immunoSEQ multiplex PCR was the method, and the copy in TCRdb shows in-frame clones only, minus some. Of fewer than 250,000 clones listed, roughly 84% were seen once; the top ten hold around 1.4%. Sequencing input: PBMCs. These receptors all stem from a girl aged 10 to 17 in good health and CMV-seronegative.

The CDR3 sequence is CASSQATGLTGELFF. CDR3 in DNA: TGTGCCAGCAGCCAAGCTACAGGGCTCACCGGGGAGCTGTTTTTT. This chain connects TRBV4-2 to TRBJ2-2, with D perhaps matching TRBD1 (6 bases). CDR1 LGHNA and CDR2 YNFKEQ come from the germline V gene. V shed 1 base and J shed 4 bases, with 10 bases lying between them. The CDR3 length is 15 residues.

The chain combines TRBV6-6 with TRBJ2-7; 7 bases map to TRBD1. This CDR3 comprises 15 residues. V shed 3 bases, J shed 0 bases, and the junction held 5 bases outside the gene matches. CDR1 is MNHNY, CDR2 SVGAGI, per germline (reference sequence). CDR3 DNA: TGTGCCAGCAGTTATCCCCGGACAGGCTCCTACGAGCAGTACTTC. Translation: CASSYPRTGSYEQYF.